The T cell receptor beta chain described here comes from a study of blood T cell repertoires in COVID-19. The length of the CDR3 is 15 residues. Trimming shortened V by 0 bases and J by 7 bases, and 12 bases separated the two germline ends. Looked up from germline, CDR1 is MNHEY and CDR2 is SVGAGI. The repertoire was sequenced with immunoSEQ multiplex PCR; TCRdb's copy has only in-frame clones and lacks some. In the table there are fewer than 250,000 clones, 70% to 90% of which are singletons. This chain links TRBV6-5 with TRBJ1-4; the D is unclear. The sequencing sample was made of peripheral blood. This receptor was obtained from a man in his forties or fifties with acute or convalescent COVID-19. CDR3 DNA sequence: TGTGCCAGCAGTTACTCGAGGGAGGTTGGTGAAAAACTGTTTTTT. Encoded protein: CASSYSREVGEKLFF.